What follows are 22 T cell receptor beta chains derived from one specimen sequenced in a study of cytomegalovirus exposure and HLA in healthy donors. PCR employed 60 Vbeta and 13 Jbeta primers. The repertoire was sequenced with immunoSEQ multiplex PCR; TCRdb's copy has only in-frame clones and lacks some. The sample records about 21,000 clones, 60% to 80% being singletons. Specimen: PBMCs. These TCRs come from a man aged 60 to 69 in good health and CMV-seronegative.

J is TRBJ2-1 and V is TRBV18; TRBD2 aligns across 8 bases. Germline lookup yields CDR1 KGHSH and CDR2 LQKENI. This CDR3 is built from 16 residues. Trimming removed 5 bases from V and 4 bases from J; junction bases left unmatched: 10. The CDR3 protein is CASSSLAGTSYNEQFF. For the CDR3, the DNA is TGTGCCAGCTCATCCTTAGCGGGAACATCATACAATGAGCAGTTCTTC.

The chain is built from TRBV11-2 and TRBJ2-7; no firm D call. The CDR3 spans 17 residues. V dropped 0 bases and J dropped 3 bases, with 18 bases sitting between them. Germline V gene lookup returns CDR1 SGHAT and CDR2 FQNNGV. Written as DNA, the CDR3 is TGTGCCAGCAGCTTAGATCCTCTAAGGCTAGTCGGCTACGAGCAGTACTTC. Protein sequence: CASSLDPLRLVGYEQYF.

This clone ranks as medium-sized. V is TRBV19 and J is TRBJ1-1, with 7 bases matching TRBD1. The V gene's germline CDR1 is LNHDA and CDR2 SQIVND (reference sequence). The V and J ends lost 6 bases and 3 bases, in that order; junction bases with no gene match: 4. This CDR3 spans 13 amino acids. The CDR3 here is CASRVTGYTEAFF. Written as DNA, the CDR3 is TGTGCCAGTAGGGTGACAGGGTACACTGAAGCTTTCTTT.

Only one count was recorded for this clone. The chain couples TRBV11-2 to TRBJ1-1, with 7 bases identical to TRBD1. Germline CDR1 SGHAT, CDR2 FQNNGV. Trimming cost V 5 bases and J 3 bases; bases outside gene matches: 6. This CDR3 has 14 amino acids. The CDR3 sequence is CASSPRGRDTEAFF. The CDR3 DNA reads as TGTGCCAGCAGCCCTAGGGGGCGGGACACTGAAGCTTTCTTT.

The chain uses TRBV29-1 and TRBJ2-3; D is undetermined. V dropped 1 base and J dropped 0 bases, with 8 bases sitting between them. The CDR3 is 14 amino acids. Germline values: CDR1 SQVTM, CDR2 ANQGSEA. CDR3 coding DNA: TGCAGCGTTGAAGCCAGCGCTAGCACAGATACGCAGTATTTT. This gives the protein CSVEASASTDTQYF.

A note on this clone: One end of the junction is discordant with germline, which a read error may explain. The V gene is TRBV7-9, the J gene TRBJ2-1, with 9 bases that match TRBD2. This CDR3 is 17 amino acids long. Germline V lookup: CDR1 SEHNR, CDR2 FQNEAQ (reference sequence). The CDR3, as DNA: TGTTCCAGCAGCCTCGTAGCGGGAGAGGGGTCCTACAATGAGCAGTTCTTC. It codes for CSSSLVAGEGSYNEQFF. The variable domain in full, completed from reference TRBV7-9 and TRBJ2-1, reads DTGVSQNPRHKITKRGQNVTFRCDPISEHNRLYWYRQTLGQGPEFLTYFQNEAQLEKSRLLSDRFSAERPKGSFSTLEIQRTEQGDSAMYLCSSSLVAGEGSYNEQFFGPGTRLTVL.

This chain connects TRBV11-2 to TRBJ2-5, with 7 positions matching TRBD2. The J call may be incorrect, as the DNA end agrees better with TRBJ2-7. The CDR3 sequence is 14 residues long. The germline CDR1 and CDR2 sequences are SGHAT and FQNNGV. CDR3 coding DNA: TGTGCCAGCAGCTTAGCGGGGGGCTCCTACGAGCAGTACTTC. This translates into CASSLAGGSYEQYF.

The chain has TRBV18 and TRBJ1-1; unclear D gene. The CDR3 extends over 14 amino acids. V shed 6 bases and J shed 5 bases, with 16 bases lying between them. CDR1 KGHSH and CDR2 LQKENI come from the germline V gene. CDR3 DNA: TGTGCCAGCTCTCGTTCAGGCGTCTTGACTGAAGCTTTCTTT. Amino acids: CASSRSGVLTEAFF.

Of note for this clone: An end of the junction differs from the germline gene, which may be a read error. The CDR3 spells CSSSPPGSGNQPQHF. The CDR3 region has the DNA TGTTCCAGCAGTCCCCCAGGGTCGGGCAATCAGCCCCAGCATTTT. The V gene is TRBV7-9, the J gene TRBJ1-5; a weak D match, TRBD1 (5 bases). Germline V lookup: CDR1 SEHNR, CDR2 FQNEAQ (reference sequence). The CDR3 is 15 residues long.

J is TRBJ1-2 and V is TRBV6-6, with a weak D call TRBD1 (6 bases). The germline V gene has CDR1 MNHNY and CDR2 SVGAGI (reference sequence). The CDR3 spans 15 residues. V dropped 4 bases and J dropped 5 bases, with 17 bases sitting between them. CDR3 in DNA: TGTGCCAGCAGTTCCAACGCTCGACAGGCTTATGGCTACACCTTC. It specifies CASSSNARQAYGYTF.

The chain uses TRBV10-1 and TRBJ2-5; 7 bases fit TRBD2. The V gene end was trimmed by 8 bases and the J gene end by 5 bases; junction bases not matched to a gene: 17. Germline CDR1 WNHNN, CDR2 SYGVQD (reference sequence). The CDR3 loop spans 16 amino acids. The CDR3 nucleotides are TGCGCCAGCCTCGAGCGGGCCTGCGCCGGGGGGGAGACCCAGTACTTC. It translates to CASLERACAGGETQYF.

The chain carries TRBV19 and TRBJ1-5, with 7 bases aligning to TRBD1. The germline V gene has CDR1 LNHDA and CDR2 SQIVND (reference sequence). With V trimmed by 3 bases and J by 7 bases, 9 bases remained unmatched. CDR3 length: 15 residues. The CDR3 DNA reads as TGTGCCAGTAGTATTGACCGGAGCAGGGGGCAGCCCCAGCATTTT. This gives the protein CASSIDRSRGQPQHF.

The chain employs TRBV7-2 and TRBJ2-7, with 11 bases fitting TRBD1. There are 15 residues in the CDR3. Germline values: CDR1 SGHTA, CDR2 FQGNSA. Unmatched junction bases numbered 3, after V lost 5 bases and J lost 0 bases. The CDR3 loop is CTSSTGQGVSYEQYF. The CDR3 DNA reads as TGTACCAGCAGCACGGGACAGGGGGTCTCCTACGAGCAGTACTTC.

The V and J genes are TRBV6-5 and TRBJ1-1; D gene ambiguous. The CDR3 is made up of 11 amino acids. Germline CDR1 MNHEY, CDR2 SVGAGI. Trimming pared 7 bases from V and 2 bases from J, leaving 5 bases between. The CDR3 loop reads CASTGNTEAFF. CDR3 sequence (DNA): TGTGCCAGCACGGGAAACACTGAAGCTTTCTTT.

V is TRBV28 and J is TRBJ2-1; TRBD2 matches at 9 bases. V lost 6 bases, J lost 8 bases, and 8 bases stayed unmatched. Germline CDR1 reads MDHEN; CDR2 reads SYDVKM. This CDR3 comprises 14 residues. Written as DNA, the CDR3 is TGTGCCAGCAGACGAGCGGGAGGCACCGATGAGCAGTTCTTC. This translates into CASRRAGGTDEQFF.

This clone was recorded a few times. This sequence joins TRBV29-1 and TRBJ2-6; no clear D gene. Germline loops: CDR1 SQVTM, CDR2 ANQGSEA. The CDR3 is 14 residues long. V dropped 1 base and J dropped 0 bases, with 4 bases sitting between them. This chain's CDR3 is CSVEVLSGANVLTF. CDR3 sequence (DNA): TGCAGCGTTGAAGTACTCTCTGGGGCCAACGTCCTGACTTTC.

The rearrangement uses TRBV19 and TRBJ2-7; the match to TRBD1 covers 10 bases. Germline V gives CDR1 LNHDA, CDR2 SQIVND (reference sequence). V lost 6 bases, J lost 1 base, and 3 bases stayed unmatched. This CDR3 is 14 amino acids long. DNA for the CDR3: TGTGCCAGTAGACCGGGACAGGGGTCCTACGAGCAGTACTTC. It codes for CASRPGQGSYEQYF. Together with reference TRBV19 and TRBJ2-7, the CDR3 gives the full variable domain: DGGITQSPKYLFRKEGQNVTLSCEQNLNHDAMYWYRQDPGQGLRLIYYSQIVNDFQKGDIAEGYSVSREKKESFPLTVTSAQKNPTAFYLCASRPGQGSYEQYFGPGTRLTVT.

CDR3 loop: CASSDVANSPLHF. The CDR3 DNA reads TGTGCCAGCAGTGACGTAGCTAATTCACCCCTCCACTTT. This chain connects TRBV2 to TRBJ1-6; D remains ambiguous. The length of the CDR3 is 13 residues. The ends were cut back, 3 bases at V and 6 bases at J, with 6 bases in the middle. The V gene's germline CDR1 is SNHLY and CDR2 FYNNEI.

This clone was detected a few times. J is TRBJ2-1 and V is TRBV29-1; 7 positions match TRBD2. Germline V gives CDR1 SQVTM, CDR2 ANQGSEA. The CDR3 is made up of 12 amino acids. V was pared by 7 bases and J by 2 bases, with 2 bases of the junction left unmatched. The CDR3 DNA reads as TGCAGCGCTGGGGGGGCCTACAATGAGCAGTTCTTC. It yields the protein CSAGGAYNEQFF.

This clone was seen just once. The rearrangement uses TRBV4-2 and TRBJ2-7; the D gene is possibly TRBD2 (7 bases). Germline assignment: CDR1 LGHNA and CDR2 YNFKEQ. The germline V and J ends were trimmed by 4 bases and 6 bases, with 13 bases remaining between them. The CDR3 extends over 13 amino acids. The CDR3 loop is CASSRPGGGEQYF. CDR3 coding DNA: TGTGCCAGCAGCCGCCCGGGGGGCGGCGAGCAGTACTTC.

The chain combines TRBV5-1 with TRBJ2-1, with 8 bases identical to TRBD2. The CDR3 spans 15 residues. CDR1 SGHRS and CDR2 YFSETQ come from the germline V gene. Losses at the gene ends were 0 bases for V and 9 bases for J; bases not matched to a gene: 8. For the CDR3, the DNA is TGCGCCAGCAGCTTGGAATTAGCGGGGTACGGTGAGCAGTTCTTC. Protein sequence: CASSLELAGYGEQFF.

CDR3 sequence reads: CASSLGSSGNTIYF. CDR3 nucleotide sequence: TGTGCCAGCAGCTTAGGGAGCTCTGGAAACACCATATATTTT. The chain uses TRBV7-9 and TRBJ1-3; D is unresolved. Germline lookup yields CDR1 SEHNR and CDR2 FQNEAQ (reference sequence). The ends were cut back, 1 base at V and 0 bases at J, with 4 bases in the middle. This CDR3 is built from 14 residues.